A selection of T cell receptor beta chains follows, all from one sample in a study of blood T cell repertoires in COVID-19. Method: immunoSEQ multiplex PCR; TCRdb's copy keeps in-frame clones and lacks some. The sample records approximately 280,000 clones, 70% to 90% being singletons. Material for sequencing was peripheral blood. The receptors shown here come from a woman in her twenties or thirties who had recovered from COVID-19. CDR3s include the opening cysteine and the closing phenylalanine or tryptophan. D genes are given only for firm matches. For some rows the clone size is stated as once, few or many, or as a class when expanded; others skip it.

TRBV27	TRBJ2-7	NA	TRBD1	CASSFSQGSYSYEQYF	TGTGCCAGCAGTTTCTCACAGGGGTCGTACTCCTACGAGCAGTACTTC
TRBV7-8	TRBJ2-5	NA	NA	CASSFRETQYF	TGTGCCAGCAGCTTTCGAGAGACCCAGTACTTC
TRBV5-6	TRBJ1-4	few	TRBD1	CASSSPRDRDEKLFF	TGTGCCAGCAGCTCACCCCGGGACAGGGATGAAAAACTGTTTTTT
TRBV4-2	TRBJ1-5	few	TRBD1	CASSQVYDLQGASLVNQPQHF	TGTGCCAGCAGCCAAGTGTATGACCTGCAGGGGGCGAGTTTGGTCAATCAGCCCCAGCATTTT
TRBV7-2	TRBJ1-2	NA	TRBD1	CASSPRQGGYGYTF	TGTGCCAGCAGCCCCCGACAGGGTGGCTATGGCTACACCTTC
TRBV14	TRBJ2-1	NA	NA	CASSTDFNRGVEQFF	TGTGCCAGCAGCACTGACTTTAATAGGGGCGTTGAGCAGTTCTTC
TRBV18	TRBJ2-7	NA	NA	CASSAGQGFSDEQYF	TGTGCCAGCTCCGCGGGGCAGGGATTCTCCGACGAGCAGTACTTC
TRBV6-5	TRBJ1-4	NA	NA	CASSYDARGGEKLFF	TGTGCCAGCAGCTATGACGCGAGGGGAGGCGAAAAACTGTTTTTT
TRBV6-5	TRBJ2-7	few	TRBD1	CASTLGQGRNEQYF	TGTGCCAGCACCCTCGGACAGGGGCGTAACGAGCAGTACTTC
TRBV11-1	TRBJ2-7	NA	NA	CASSPKRTLGFYEQYF	TGTGCCAGCAGCCCTAAACGGACACTGGGATTCTACGAGCAGTACTTC
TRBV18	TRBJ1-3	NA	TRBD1	CASATGTGNTIYF	TGTGCCAGCGCGACAGGGACTGGAAACACCATATATTTT